The 23 T cell receptor beta chains below all came from one sample that was sequenced in a study of CD8+CD57+ T cells in acquired aplastic anemia. All sequencing subjects had displayed CD8+CD57+ cell expansion on flow cytometry. Genomic DNA, serving as template, underwent TCR beta VDJ and CDR3 profiling. From the reads, TCRdb called clonotypes with MiXCR, one entry per CDR3 protein. This sample yields under 500,000 distinct CDR3 sequences, of which 25% to 40% are seen a single time; less than 1% belongs to the top ten. The sequencing input was sorted CD4+, CD8+, or CD8+CD57+ T cells (not recorded which) from PBMCs. The origin of the receptors is a human donor with aplastic anemia.

This clonotype has only a few counts. The V gene is TRBV6-1, the J gene TRBJ1-2, with a tentative D call TRBD1 (5 bases). Germline assignment: CDR1 MNHNS and CDR2 SASEGT. There are 13 residues in the CDR3. Trimming took 5 bases from V and 2 from J, leaving 9 bases between them. The CDR3, as DNA: TGTGCCAGCAGTCGACAGATCAACTATGGCTACACCTTC. As protein: CASSRQINYGYTF.

This clonotype was seen many times. J is TRBJ2-1 and V is TRBV2, with a weak D call TRBD2 (6 bases). Germline CDR1 SNHLY, CDR2 FYNNEI. The V and J ends lost 7 bases and 5 bases respectively, with 12 bases between them. The CDR3 covers 13 residues. The CDR3 DNA sequence: TGTGCCAGCATCCACACGGGAGACAATGAGCAGTTCTTC. Residues: CASIHTGDNEQFF.

Concerning this clonotype: At one end the junction does not follow the germline gene, possibly because of a read error. The gene calls are TRBV6-1 and TRBJ2-7; possibly TRBD2 for D (5 bases). The CDR3 length is 17 residues. Germline CDR1 and CDR2: MNHNS and SASEGT. The CDR3 bases are TGTGCGAGCAGTGAATACGGCCTAGGACTGAGCCCCTACGAGCAGTACTTC. Its translation is CASSEYGLGLSPYEQYF.

In its sample, this clonotype was seen many times. This chain joins TRBV7-2 and TRBJ1-2; maybe TRBD1 (5 bases). Germline-derived CDR1 and CDR2 are SGHTA and FQGNSA. The CDR3 is 14 residues long. V was pared by 2 bases and J by 7 bases, with 14 bases between. CDR3 sequence (DNA): TGTGCCAGCAGCTTATTGACAGCAATCGGTGGCTACACCTTC. It yields the protein CASSLLTAIGGYTF.

The chain recombines TRBV19 with TRBJ1-4; TRBD1 might be the D (5 bases). Per germline, CDR1 LNHDA and CDR2 SQIVND (reference sequence). The CDR3 length is 14 residues. The V end lost 6 bases, the J end lost 8 bases, and 16 bases lay between the germline ends. This CDR3 reads CASSLTGGVEKLFF. Here the CDR3 DNA reads TGTGCCAGTAGCTTAACCGGGGGTGTAGAAAAACTGTTTTTT.

The CDR3 coding sequence is TGTGCCATCAGTGAGTCGAGTTTGAACACTGAAGCTTTCTTT. Protein: CAISESSLNTEAFF. The J gene is TRBJ1-1, the V gene TRBV10-3; no definite D call. The CDR3 loop spans 14 amino acids. Germline assignment: CDR1 ENHRY and CDR2 SYGVKD. V was clipped by 0 bases and J by 0 bases, with 5 bases between them.

The chain links TRBV6-1 to TRBJ2-1; D gene uncertain. Germline assignment: CDR1 MNHNS and CDR2 SASEGT. V was trimmed by 5 bases and J by 3 bases, leaving 17 bases between them. CDR3 size: 16 residues. CDR3 sequence reads: CASSILRGAHYNEQFF. In nucleotides, the CDR3 is TGTGCCAGCAGTATCCTTCGCGGAGCTCACTACAATGAGCAGTTCTTC.

In regard to this clonotype: The germline gene is not matched at one end of the junction; a read error may be the cause. The V call is TRBV11-2, the J call TRBJ1-6; D is unclear. The CDR3 is 14 amino acids. Germline assignment: CDR1 SGHAT and CDR2 FQNNGV. The CDR3 sequence: CPSSLVGGDSPLHF. CDR3 nucleotide sequence: TGTCCCAGCAGCTTAGTAGGCGGGGATTCACCCCTCCACTTT.

In this sample, this clonotype turned up a few times. This rearrangement joins TRBV5-1 to TRBJ2-7; 12 positions match TRBD2. The length of the CDR3 is 17 residues. The germline V gene has CDR1 SGHRS and CDR2 YFSETQ. With 0 bases clipped from V and 5 bases from J, the junction kept 9 bases outside the gene matches. The CDR3 protein is CASSLGLAGEAFHEQYF. Here the CDR3 DNA reads TGCGCCAGCAGCTTGGGACTAGCGGGAGAAGCCTTCCACGAGCAGTACTTC.

A few counts support this clonotype. The chain joins TRBV10-3 to TRBJ1-2; D is ambiguous. Germline assignment: CDR1 ENHRY and CDR2 SYGVKD. V dropped 3 bases and J dropped 4 bases, with 15 bases sitting between them. This CDR3 is 15 amino acids long. CDR3 in amino acids: CAISDDGQIFYGYTF. The DNA of the CDR3 is TGTGCCATCAGTGATGACGGTCAGATCTTCTATGGCTACACCTTC.

The V and J genes are TRBV6-1 and TRBJ1-5; D may be TRBD1 (5 bases). CDR3 length equals 16 residues. Per the germline V gene, CDR1 is MNHNS and CDR2 is SASEGT. V lost 5 bases and J lost 3, with 17 bases in between. CDR3: CASSPSGWGPNQPQHF. The CDR3 coding sequence is TGTGCCAGCAGTCCGTCGGGATGGGGCCCCAATCAGCCCCAGCATTTT.

This clonotype was recorded many times. This rearrangement joins TRBV7-2 to TRBJ2-5; weak D call: TRBD1 (6 bases). The CDR3 consists of 13 residues. Trimming cost V 5 bases and J 5 bases, with 12 bases left between them. Germline V lookup: CDR1 SGHTA, CDR2 FQGNSA. This CDR3 is CASSQTGPETQYF. CDR3 nucleotides: TGTGCCAGCAGCCAGACAGGCCCGGAGACCCAGTACTTC.

This clonotype was recorded at least ten times. The chain employs TRBV19 and TRBJ1-5, with D perhaps TRBD1 (5 bases). V lost 3 bases and J lost 5, with 8 bases in between. CDR3 length: 13 residues. Germline lookup yields CDR1 LNHDA and CDR2 SQIVND (reference sequence). The CDR3 reads CASSMGRDQPQHF. CDR3 in DNA: TGTGCCAGTAGTATGGGCAGGGATCAGCCCCAGCATTTT. The whole variable domain, remainder taken from reference TRBV19 and TRBJ1-5, is DGGITQSPKYLFRKEGQNVTLSCEQNLNHDAMYWYRQDPGQGLRLIYYSQIVNDFQKGDIAEGYSVSREKKESFPLTVTSAQKNPTAFYLCASSMGRDQPQHFGDGTRLSIL.

This clonotype was observed many times. The rearrangement uses TRBV2 and TRBJ2-1, with TRBD1 as a possible D gene (5 bases). The germline V gene encodes CDR1 SNHLY and CDR2 FYNNEI. V was clipped by 6 bases and J by 6 bases, with 9 bases between them. There are 12 residues in the CDR3. The CDR3 DNA follows: TGTGCCAGCAGCTCCAGGGTCAATGAGCAGTTCTTC. Amino acid sequence: CASSSRVNEQFF.

In its sample, this clonotype was seen many times. The chain employs TRBV29-1 and TRBJ1-1, with D possibly being TRBD1 (6 bases). Germline V CDR1 and CDR2: SQVTM, ANQGSEA. CDR3 length: 13 amino acids. The V and J ends lost 3 bases and 5 bases respectively, with 13 bases between them. The CDR3 spells CSVDSRGRTEAFF. The DNA for the CDR3 is TGCAGCGTTGACAGCAGGGGTCGGACTGAAGCTTTCTTT. Variable domain in full (rest from reference TRBV29-1 and TRBJ1-1): SAVISQKPSRDICQRGTSLTIQCQVDSQVTMMFWYRQQPGQSLTLIATANQGSEATYESGFVIDKFPISRPNLTFSTLTVSNMSPEDSSIYLCSVDSRGRTEAFFGQGTRLTVV.

To note about this clonotype: A junction boundary mismatches the germline segment, possibly from a read error. The chain couples TRBV10-3 to TRBJ2-5, with 9 bases fitting TRBD1. Germline CDR1 and CDR2: ENHRY and SYGVKD. The CDR3 covers 16 residues. In DNA form, the CDR3 reads TGTGCCACCAGTGATTCCGGGACAGGGCTTATGGAGACCCAGTACTTC. Translation gives CATSDSGTGLMETQYF.

There are many counts of this clonotype. The CDR3 spells CSASLTQETQYF. The CDR3 DNA is TGCAGTGCTAGCCTAACCCAAGAGACCCAGTACTTC. The rearrangement uses TRBV20-1 and TRBJ2-5; D uncertain. Trimming stripped 3 bases from V and 1 base from J, with 6 bases between. The CDR3 covers 12 residues. CDR1 is DFQATT, CDR2 SNEGSKA, per germline (reference sequence).

This clonotype was recorded a few times. The V gene is TRBV5-1, the J gene TRBJ2-7; D may be TRBD1 (5 bases). Trimming took off 0 bases at V and 4 bases at J, with 8 bases between the two ends. This CDR3 comprises 13 residues. Germline V CDR1 and CDR2: SGHRS, YFSETQ. This CDR3 is CASSLVQDYEQYF. CDR3 nucleotide sequence: TGCGCCAGCAGCTTGGTACAGGATTACGAGCAGTACTTC.

The chain carries TRBV30 and TRBJ2-7; D remains ambiguous. The germline V gene has CDR1 GTSNPN and CDR2 SVGIG (reference sequence). Trimming left V 0 bases short and J 7 bases short, with 13 bases between. This CDR3 contains 13 residues. CDR3 in amino acids: CAWSVRSTTEQYF. Written as DNA, the CDR3 is TGTGCCTGGAGTGTAAGGTCTACTACGGAGCAGTACTTC.

This clonotype was seen a handful of times. The V gene is TRBV5-1, the J gene TRBJ2-5; TRBD1 matches at 9 bases. The J segment lost 4 bases and the V segment lost 2 bases, leaving 12 bases of the junction unmatched. CDR1 SGHRS and CDR2 YFSETQ come from the germline V gene. The CDR3 length is 17 residues. The CDR3 sequence is CASSFSVGQGERETQYF. CDR3 nucleotide sequence: TGCGCCAGCAGCTTTAGCGTGGGACAGGGTGAACGAGAGACCCAGTACTTC.

The V gene is TRBV19, the J gene TRBJ2-1; D gene unclear. The CDR3 covers 15 residues. CDR1 and CDR2 (germline): LNHDA, SQIVND (reference sequence). V was shortened by 3 bases and J by 7 bases, with 16 bases between the two germline ends. The DNA of the CDR3 is TGTGCCAGTAGTATGAGAACACCTATTTCGAATGAGCAGTTCTTC. This codes for CASSMRTPISNEQFF. The variable domain in full, with the rest retrieved from reference TRBV19 and TRBJ2-1, is DGGITQSPKYLFRKEGQNVTLSCEQNLNHDAMYWYRQDPGQGLRLIYYSQIVNDFQKGDIAEGYSVSREKKESFPLTVTSAQKNPTAFYLCASSMRTPISNEQFFGPGTRLTVL.

The rearrangement joins TRBV6-5 to TRBJ1-3; 8 nucleotides align to TRBD1. V was pared by 2 bases and J by 4 bases, with 7 bases of the junction left unmatched. There are 16 residues in the CDR3. Germline V gene lookup returns CDR1 MNHEY and CDR2 SVGAGI. The CDR3 region has the DNA TGTGCCAGCAGTTACCAGTCGACAGGGGTCGGAAACACCATATATTTT. Its protein product is CASSYQSTGVGNTIYF.

V gene TRBV19 combines with J gene TRBJ1-2; 9 positions match TRBD1. The CDR3 covers 14 residues. Trimming took 3 bases from V and 5 from J; bases not matched to a gene: 4. CDR1 is LNHDA and CDR2 is SQIVND in the germline V gene (reference sequence). The CDR3 bases are TGTGCCAGTAGTATGGGACAGGGTATATATGGCTACACCTTC. Translating it yields CASSMGQGIYGYTF.